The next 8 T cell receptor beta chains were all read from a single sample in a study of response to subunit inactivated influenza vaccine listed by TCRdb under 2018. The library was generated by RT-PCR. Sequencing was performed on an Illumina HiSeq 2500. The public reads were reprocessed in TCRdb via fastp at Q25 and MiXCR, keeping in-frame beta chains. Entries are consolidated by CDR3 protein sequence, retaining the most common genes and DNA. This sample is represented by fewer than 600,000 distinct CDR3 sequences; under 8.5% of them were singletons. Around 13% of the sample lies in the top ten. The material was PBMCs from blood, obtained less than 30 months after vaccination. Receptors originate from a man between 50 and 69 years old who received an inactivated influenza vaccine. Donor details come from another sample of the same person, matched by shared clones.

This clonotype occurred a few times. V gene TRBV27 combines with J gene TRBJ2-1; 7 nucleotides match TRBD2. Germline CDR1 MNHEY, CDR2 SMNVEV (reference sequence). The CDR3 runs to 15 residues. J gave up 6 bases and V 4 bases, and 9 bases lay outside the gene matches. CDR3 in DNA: TGTGCCAGCAGTTGGTCAGCAGCGGGGAGCAATGAGCAGTTCTTC. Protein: CASSWSAAGSNEQFF.

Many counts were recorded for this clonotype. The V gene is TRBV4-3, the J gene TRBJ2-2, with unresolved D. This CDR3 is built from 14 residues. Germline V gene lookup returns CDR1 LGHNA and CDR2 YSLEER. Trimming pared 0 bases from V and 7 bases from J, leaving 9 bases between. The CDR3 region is CASSQDLRIGELFF. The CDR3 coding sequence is TGCGCCAGCAGCCAAGATCTGCGAATCGGGGAGCTGTTTTTT.

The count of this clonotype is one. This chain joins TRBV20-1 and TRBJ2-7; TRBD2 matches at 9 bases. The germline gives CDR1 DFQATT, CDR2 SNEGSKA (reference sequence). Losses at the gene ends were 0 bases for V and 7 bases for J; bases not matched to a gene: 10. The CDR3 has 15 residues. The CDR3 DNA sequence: TGCAGTGCTAGAGATCCCCTAGCGGGGTCTTGGGAGCAGTACTTC. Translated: CSARDPLAGSWEQYF.

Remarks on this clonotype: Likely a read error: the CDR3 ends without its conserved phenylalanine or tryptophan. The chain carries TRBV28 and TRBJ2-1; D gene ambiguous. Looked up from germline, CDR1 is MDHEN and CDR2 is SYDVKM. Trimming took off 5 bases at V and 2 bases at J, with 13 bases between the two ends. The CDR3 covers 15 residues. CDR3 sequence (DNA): TGTGCCAGCAGTCCTGGTGGTAGGACCTACAATGAGCAGTTCATC. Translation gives CASSPGGRTYNEQFI.

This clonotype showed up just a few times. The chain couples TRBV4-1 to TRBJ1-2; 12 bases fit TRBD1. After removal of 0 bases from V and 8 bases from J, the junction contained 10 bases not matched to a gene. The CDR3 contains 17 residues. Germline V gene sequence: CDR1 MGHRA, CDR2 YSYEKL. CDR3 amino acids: CASSQDPPGTGGGGYTF. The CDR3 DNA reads TGCGCCAGCAGCCAAGACCCACCCGGGACAGGGGGCGGGGGCTACACCTTC.

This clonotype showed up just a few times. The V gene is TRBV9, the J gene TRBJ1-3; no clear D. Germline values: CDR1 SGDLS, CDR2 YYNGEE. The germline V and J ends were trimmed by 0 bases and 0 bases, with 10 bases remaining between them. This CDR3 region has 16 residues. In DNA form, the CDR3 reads TGTGCCAGCAGCGTAGGTCACAGTCACTCTGGAAACACCATATATTTT. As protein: CASSVGHSHSGNTIYF.

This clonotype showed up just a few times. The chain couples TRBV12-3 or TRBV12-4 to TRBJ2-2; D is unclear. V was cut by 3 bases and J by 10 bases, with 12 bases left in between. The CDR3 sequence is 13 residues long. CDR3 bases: TGTGCCAGCAGTTTGGGCGGCGGTGTGGAGCTGTTTTTT. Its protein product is CASSLGGGVELFF.

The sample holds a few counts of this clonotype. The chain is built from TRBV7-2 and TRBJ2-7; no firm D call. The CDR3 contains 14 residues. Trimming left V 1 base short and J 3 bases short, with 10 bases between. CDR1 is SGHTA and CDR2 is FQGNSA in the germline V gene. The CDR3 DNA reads TGTGCCAGCAGCTTAGGGGTCTCCTACTACGAGCAGTACTTC. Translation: CASSLGVSYYEQYF.